This T cell receptor (beta chain) was documented in a study of OX40 agonist ivuxolimab in advanced cancers. In the study overall: Ivuxolimab was delivered to patients intravenously every 2 weeks at doses spanning 0.01 to 10 mg/kg. Overall study findings and caveats: Among expanded peripheral T cells, antigen specificity went undetermined. By week 6 at 0.1 to 3.0 mg/kg, blood CD4+ and CD8+ T cells had expanded clonally.

Sequenced by immunoSEQ multiplex PCR; TCRdb stores in-frame clones only, minus some. Here the sample spans 100,000 to 150,000 clones, 92% being singletons. CDR1 is SGHDN and CDR2 is FVKESK in the germline V gene. The CDR3 totals 16 residues. V shed 2 bases, J shed 5 bases, and the junction held 7 bases outside the gene matches. This clone appeared a single time. Its target is not known. The clonotype was recovered from an adult with an advanced solid tumor such as melanoma, head and neck, liver or kidney cancer. Sequenced material: CD4+ or CD8+ T cells sorted from blood, taken in a trial of the OX40 agonist ivuxolimab. The V call is TRBV14, the J call TRBJ2-5, with TRBD2 identical over 11 bases. DNA of the CDR3: TGTGCCAGCAGCCAAAGCTCTAGCGGGAGGTTGGAGACCCAGTACTTC. Translated: CASSQSSSGRLETQYF.